These T cell receptor beta chains were read from a single sample in a study of cytomegalovirus exposure and HLA in healthy donors. Produced via immunoSEQ multiplex PCR; TCRdb's table is partial and in-frame only. The top ten clones hold about 13% of a sample with over 150,000 clones, approximately 80% of them seen once. The specimen sequenced was PBMCs. Every receptor here comes from a man under 40 in good health and CMV-seropositive. The CDR3 runs from the conserved cysteine through the conserved F or W. Each record gives: clone size, J gene, V gene, D gene, CDR3 protein, CDR3 DNA. A D gene is named only where the DNA matches it firmly. Where a row states a size, it is once, few, many or the class of an expanded clone; other rows omit it.

clone_size: -; j_call: TRBJ2-3; v_call: TRBV5-1; d_call: TRBD2; cdr3_aa: CASSLVQAGEADAQYF; cdr3_nt: TGCGCCAGCAGCTTGGTTCAAGCGGGAGAGGCAGATGCGCAGTATTTT
clone_size: -; j_call: TRBJ1-1; v_call: TRBV6-4; d_call: -; cdr3_aa: CASSDSSRGTEAFF; cdr3_nt: TGTGCCAGCAGTGACTCGTCAAGGGGAACTGAAGCTTTCTTT
clone_size: -; j_call: TRBJ2-7; v_call: TRBV9; d_call: TRBD2; cdr3_aa: CASTPGGLGVKEEQYF; cdr3_nt: TGTGCCAGCACGCCGGGGGGACTGGGGGTGAAGGAGGAGCAGTACTTC
clone_size: -; j_call: TRBJ1-5; v_call: TRBV10-3; d_call: TRBD1; cdr3_aa: CAISESGQVNQPQHF; cdr3_nt: TGTGCCATCAGTGAGTCGGGACAGGTGAATCAGCCCCAGCATTTT
clone_size: -; j_call: TRBJ2-1; v_call: TRBV28; d_call: -; cdr3_aa: CASSLSQDSIWFF; cdr3_nt: TGTGCCAGCAGTTTATCCCAGGACAGTATATGGTTCTTC
clone_size: -; j_call: TRBJ2-1; v_call: TRBV13; d_call: TRBD1; cdr3_aa: CASSEGAGTGVWNEQFF; cdr3_nt: TGTGCCAGCAGCGAAGGGGCTGGGACAGGGGTTTGGAATGAGCAGTTCTTC
clone_size: -; j_call: TRBJ2-7; v_call: TRBV27; d_call: TRBD2; cdr3_aa: CASSLAGGNYEQYF; cdr3_nt: TGTGCCAGCAGCCTAGCGGGAGGGAACTACGAGCAGTACTTC
clone_size: few; j_call: TRBJ1-5; v_call: TRBV28; d_call: TRBD1; cdr3_aa: CASSLGGQEGHQPQHF; cdr3_nt: TGTGCCAGCAGTTTGGGGGGACAGGAGGGCCATCAGCCCCAGCATTTT
clone_size: -; j_call: TRBJ2-3; v_call: TRBV7-3; d_call: -; cdr3_aa: CASSIGSGLADTQYF; cdr3_nt: TGTGCCAGCAGTATCGGGTCGGGACTCGCAGATACGCAGTATTTT
clone_size: few; j_call: TRBJ2-5; v_call: TRBV7-6; d_call: -; cdr3_aa: CASTPRLQETQYF; cdr3_nt: TGTGCCAGCACGCCTAGGCTCCAAGAGACCCAGTACTTC
clone_size: -; j_call: TRBJ2-4; v_call: TRBV18; d_call: TRBD1; cdr3_aa: CASSPARGHENIQYF; cdr3_nt: TGTGCCAGCTCACCAGCTAGGGGGCACGAAAACATTCAGTACTTC
clone_size: -; j_call: TRBJ1-1; v_call: TRBV6-1; d_call: TRBD1; cdr3_aa: CASREGQSEAFF; cdr3_nt: TGTGCCAGCAGGGAGGGACAGTCTGAAGCTTTCTTT
clone_size: -; j_call: TRBJ2-5; v_call: TRBV5-1; d_call: TRBD2; cdr3_aa: CASSSELAGETQYF; cdr3_nt: TGCGCCAGCAGCTCGGAACTAGCGGGAGAGACCCAGTACTTC
clone_size: -; j_call: TRBJ2-2; v_call: TRBV13; d_call: TRBD2; cdr3_aa: CASSWGLDTPGELFF; cdr3_nt: TGTGCCAGCAGTTGGGGACTAGATACTCCCGGGGAGCTGTTTTTT
clone_size: -; j_call: TRBJ2-7; v_call: TRBV4-2; d_call: TRBD2; cdr3_aa: CVSSQDLTSGSGYEQYF; cdr3_nt: TGTGTCAGCAGCCAAGACCTGACTAGCGGGAGTGGCTACGAGCAGTACTTC
clone_size: -; j_call: TRBJ2-2; v_call: TRBV4-2; d_call: -; cdr3_aa: CASSQEQVSNSHGELFF; cdr3_nt: TGTGCCAGCAGCCAAGAACAGGTCTCCAACTCGCACGGGGAGCTGTTTTTT
clone_size: -; j_call: TRBJ2-1; v_call: TRBV28; d_call: TRBD2; cdr3_aa: CASSSGPGTSGNHEQFF; cdr3_nt: TGTGCCAGCAGCTCCGGGCCCGGGACTAGCGGGAACCATGAGCAGTTCTTC
clone_size: -; j_call: TRBJ2-7; v_call: TRBV15; d_call: TRBD1; cdr3_aa: CATSRGDRGPDEQYF; cdr3_nt: TGTGCCACCAGCAGGGGGGACAGGGGACCAGACGAGCAGTACTTC
clone_size: -; j_call: TRBJ2-3; v_call: TRBV9; d_call: -; cdr3_aa: CASKKKDLSTDTQYF; cdr3_nt: TGTGCCAGCAAGAAAAAGGACTTGAGCACAGATACGCAGTATTTT
clone_size: -; j_call: TRBJ1-2; v_call: TRBV5-1; d_call: -; cdr3_aa: CASSLGQTYGYTF; cdr3_nt: TGCGCCAGCAGCTTGGGACAGACCTATGGCTACACCTTC
clone_size: -; j_call: TRBJ2-7; v_call: TRBV14; d_call: TRBD2; cdr3_aa: CASSGPSGESETYEQYF; cdr3_nt: TGTGCCAGCAGCGGTCCTAGCGGGGAGTCTGAGACCTACGAGCAGTACTTC
clone_size: -; j_call: TRBJ1-6; v_call: TRBV30; d_call: TRBD1; cdr3_aa: CAWRDRGNSPLHF; cdr3_nt: TGTGCCTGGAGGGACAGGGGAAATTCACCCCTCCACTTT
clone_size: -; j_call: TRBJ1-5; v_call: TRBV6-6; d_call: TRBD1; cdr3_aa: CASSDDRQGRQPQHF; cdr3_nt: TGTGCCAGCAGTGACGACCGACAGGGGCGTCAGCCCCAGCATTTT
clone_size: few; j_call: TRBJ2-1; v_call: TRBV18; d_call: TRBD2; cdr3_aa: CASSPGLAGDWDEQFF; cdr3_nt: TGTGCCAGCTCACCAGGGCTAGCGGGAGATTGGGATGAGCAGTTCTTC
clone_size: few; j_call: TRBJ1-2; v_call: TRBV28; d_call: -; cdr3_aa: CASSLSVGGPSGYTF; cdr3_nt: TGTGCCAGCAGTTTATCGGTGGGGGGGCCTAGTGGCTACACCTTC
clone_size: once; j_call: TRBJ2-7; v_call: TRBV6-5; d_call: -; cdr3_aa: CASTRTGSYEQYF; cdr3_nt: TGTGCCAGCACCCGCACAGGGTCCTACGAGCAGTACTTC
clone_size: -; j_call: TRBJ2-7; v_call: TRBV14; d_call: TRBD2; cdr3_aa: CASSQGRLAGGRTYEQYF; cdr3_nt: TGTGCCAGCAGCCAAGGAAGACTAGCGGGAGGGAGAACCTACGAGCAGTACTTC
clone_size: -; j_call: TRBJ1-4; v_call: TRBV4-1; d_call: -; cdr3_aa: CASSQDGRGGGKLFF; cdr3_nt: TGCGCCAGCAGCCAAGATGGTAGGGGAGGGGGGAAACTGTTTTTT